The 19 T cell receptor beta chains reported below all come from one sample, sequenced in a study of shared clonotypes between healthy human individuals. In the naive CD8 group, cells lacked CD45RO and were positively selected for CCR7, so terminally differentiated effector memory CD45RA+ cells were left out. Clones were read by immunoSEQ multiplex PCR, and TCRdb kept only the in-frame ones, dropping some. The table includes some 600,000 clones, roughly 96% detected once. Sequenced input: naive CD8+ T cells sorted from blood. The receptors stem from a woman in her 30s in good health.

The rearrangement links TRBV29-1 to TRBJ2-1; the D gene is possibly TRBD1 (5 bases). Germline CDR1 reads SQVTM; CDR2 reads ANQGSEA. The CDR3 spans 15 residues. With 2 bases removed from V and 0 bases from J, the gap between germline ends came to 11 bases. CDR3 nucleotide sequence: TGCAGCGTTGAAAAACAGGAGAGCTCCTACAATGAGCAGTTCTTC. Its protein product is CSVEKQESSYNEQFF.

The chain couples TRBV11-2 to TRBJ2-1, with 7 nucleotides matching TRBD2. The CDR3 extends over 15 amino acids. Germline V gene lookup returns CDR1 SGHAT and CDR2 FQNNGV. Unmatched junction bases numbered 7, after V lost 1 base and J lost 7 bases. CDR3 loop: CASSLGGGRVNEQFF. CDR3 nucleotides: TGTGCCAGCAGCTTAGGGGGCGGGAGAGTAAATGAGCAGTTCTTC.

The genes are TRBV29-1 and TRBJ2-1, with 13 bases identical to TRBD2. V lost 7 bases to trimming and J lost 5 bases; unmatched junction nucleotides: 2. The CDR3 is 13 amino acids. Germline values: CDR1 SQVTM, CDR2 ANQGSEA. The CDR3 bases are TGCAGCGCCGGACTAGCGGGAGACAATGAGCAGTTCTTC. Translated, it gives CSAGLAGDNEQFF.

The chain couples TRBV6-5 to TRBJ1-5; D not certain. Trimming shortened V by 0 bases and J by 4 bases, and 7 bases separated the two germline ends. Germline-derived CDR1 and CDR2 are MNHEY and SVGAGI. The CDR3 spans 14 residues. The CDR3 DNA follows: TGTGCCAGCAGTTACTCGAAGGGAAATCAGCCCCAGCATTTT. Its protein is CASSYSKGNQPQHF.

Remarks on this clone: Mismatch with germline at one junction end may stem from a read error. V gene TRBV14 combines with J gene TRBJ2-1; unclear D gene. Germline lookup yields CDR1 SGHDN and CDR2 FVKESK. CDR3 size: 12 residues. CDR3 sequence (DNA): TGTGCCAGCAGCACCCGCTACGATGAGCAGTTCTTC. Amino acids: CASSTRYDEQFF.

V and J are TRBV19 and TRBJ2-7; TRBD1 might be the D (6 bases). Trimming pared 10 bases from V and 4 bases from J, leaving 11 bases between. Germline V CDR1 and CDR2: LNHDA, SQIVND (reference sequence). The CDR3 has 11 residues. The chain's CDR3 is CATKGVYEQYF. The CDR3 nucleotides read TGTGCCACTAAGGGGGTTTACGAGCAGTACTTC.

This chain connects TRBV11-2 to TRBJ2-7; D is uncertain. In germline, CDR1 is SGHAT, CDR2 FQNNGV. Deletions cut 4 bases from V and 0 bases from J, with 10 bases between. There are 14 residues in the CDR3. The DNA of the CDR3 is TGTGCCAGCAGCTATCCCGGGTACTCCTACGAGCAGTACTTC. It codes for CASSYPGYSYEQYF.

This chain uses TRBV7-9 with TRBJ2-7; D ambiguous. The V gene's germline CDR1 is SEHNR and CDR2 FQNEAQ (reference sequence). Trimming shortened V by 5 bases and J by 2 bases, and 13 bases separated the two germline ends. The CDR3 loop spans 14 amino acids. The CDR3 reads CASSPPDGAYEQYF. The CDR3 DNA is TGTGCCAGCAGCCCACCGGACGGAGCCTACGAGCAGTACTTC. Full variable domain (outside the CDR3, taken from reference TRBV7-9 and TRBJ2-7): DTGVSQNPRHKITKRGQNVTFRCDPISEHNRLYWYRQTLGQGPEFLTYFQNEAQLEKSRLLSDRFSAERPKGSFSTLEIQRTEQGDSAMYLCASSPPDGAYEQYFGPGTRLTVT.

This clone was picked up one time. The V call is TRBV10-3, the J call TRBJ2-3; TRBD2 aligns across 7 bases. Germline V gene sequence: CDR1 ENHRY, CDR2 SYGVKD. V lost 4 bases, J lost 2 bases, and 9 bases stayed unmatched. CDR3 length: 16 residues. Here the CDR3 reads CAISGNSGEHTDTQYF. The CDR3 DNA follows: TGTGCCATCAGTGGCAACAGCGGGGAGCACACAGATACGCAGTATTTT.

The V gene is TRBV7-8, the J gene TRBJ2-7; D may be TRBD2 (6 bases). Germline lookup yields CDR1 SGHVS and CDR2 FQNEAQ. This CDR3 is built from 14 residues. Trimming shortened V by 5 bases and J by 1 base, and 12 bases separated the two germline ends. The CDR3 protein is CASSPPGVSYEQYF. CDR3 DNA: TGTGCCAGCAGCCCCCCGGGAGTTTCCTACGAGCAGTACTTC.

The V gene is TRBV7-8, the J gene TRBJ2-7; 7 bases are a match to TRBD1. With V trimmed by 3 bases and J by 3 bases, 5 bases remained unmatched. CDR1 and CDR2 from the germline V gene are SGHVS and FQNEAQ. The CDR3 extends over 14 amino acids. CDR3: CASSFRQGDYEQYF. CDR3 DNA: TGTGCCAGCAGCTTCAGACAGGGTGACTACGAGCAGTACTTC.

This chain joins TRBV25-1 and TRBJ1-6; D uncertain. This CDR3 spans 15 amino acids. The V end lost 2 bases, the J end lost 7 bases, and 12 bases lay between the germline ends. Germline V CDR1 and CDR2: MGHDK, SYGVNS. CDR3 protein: CASSEEAAANSPLHF. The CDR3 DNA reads TGTGCCAGCAGTGAAGAAGCCGCGGCAAATTCACCCCTCCACTTT.

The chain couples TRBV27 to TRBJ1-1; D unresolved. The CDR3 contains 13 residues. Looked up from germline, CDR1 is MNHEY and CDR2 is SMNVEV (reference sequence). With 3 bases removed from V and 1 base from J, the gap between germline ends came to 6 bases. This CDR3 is CASSLLRNTEAFF. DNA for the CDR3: TGTGCCAGCAGTTTGTTGAGGAACACTGAAGCTTTCTTT.

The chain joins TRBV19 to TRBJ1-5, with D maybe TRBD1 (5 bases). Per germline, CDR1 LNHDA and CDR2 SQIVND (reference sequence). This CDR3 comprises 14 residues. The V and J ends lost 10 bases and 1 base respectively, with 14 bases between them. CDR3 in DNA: TGTGCCACCGGGGGAGGGATCAGCAATCAGCCCCAGCATTTT. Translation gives CATGGGISNQPQHF. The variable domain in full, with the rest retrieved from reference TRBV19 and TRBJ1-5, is DGGITQSPKYLFRKEGQNVTLSCEQNLNHDAMYWYRQDPGQGLRLIYYSQIVNDFQKGDIAEGYSVSREKKESFPLTVTSAQKNPTAFYLCATGGGISNQPQHFGDGTRLSIL.

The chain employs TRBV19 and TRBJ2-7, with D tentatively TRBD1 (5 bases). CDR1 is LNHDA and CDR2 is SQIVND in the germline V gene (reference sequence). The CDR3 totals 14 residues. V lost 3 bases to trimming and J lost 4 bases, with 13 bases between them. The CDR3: CASSIWGRSYEQYF. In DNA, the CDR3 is TGTGCCAGTAGTATTTGGGGCAGGTCTTACGAGCAGTACTTC.

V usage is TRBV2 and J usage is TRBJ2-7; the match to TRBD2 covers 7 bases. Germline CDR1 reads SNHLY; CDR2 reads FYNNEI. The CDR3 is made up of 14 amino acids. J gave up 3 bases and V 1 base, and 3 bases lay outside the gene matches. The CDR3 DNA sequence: TGTGCCAGCAGTGAAGGCCCGGGAGGCTACGAGCAGTACTTC. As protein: CASSEGPGGYEQYF.

In DNA, the CDR3 is TGCGCCAGCAGCTTGGATACTAGCGTCCCGTTCTACGAGCAGTACTTC. It codes for CASSLDTSVPFYEQYF. The rearrangement links TRBV5-1 to TRBJ2-7; TRBD2 aligns across 7 bases. There are 16 residues in the CDR3. The V segment lost 0 bases and the J segment 3 bases; nucleotides outside the gene matches: 9. Germline V gene lookup returns CDR1 SGHRS and CDR2 YFSETQ.

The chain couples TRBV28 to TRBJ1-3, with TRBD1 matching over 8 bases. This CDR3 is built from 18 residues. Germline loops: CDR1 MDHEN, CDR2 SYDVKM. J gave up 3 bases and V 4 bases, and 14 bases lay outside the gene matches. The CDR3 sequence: CASSSPDRASRFGNTIYF. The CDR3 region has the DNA TGTGCCAGCAGTTCCCCGGACAGGGCTAGTAGATTTGGAAACACCATATATTTT.

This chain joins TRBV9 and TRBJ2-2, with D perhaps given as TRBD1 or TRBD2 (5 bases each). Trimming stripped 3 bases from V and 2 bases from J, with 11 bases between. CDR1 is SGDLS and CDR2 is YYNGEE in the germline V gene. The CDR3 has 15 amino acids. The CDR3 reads CASSDPRDNTGELFF. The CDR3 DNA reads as TGTGCCAGCAGCGATCCCCGGGACAACACCGGGGAGCTGTTTTTT.